The 3 T cell receptor beta chains given below trace back to one sample, sequenced in a study of blood T cell repertoires in COVID-19. Method: immunoSEQ multiplex PCR; TCRdb's copy keeps in-frame clones and lacks some. The sample lists around 100,000 clones, around 87% occurring once. Sequenced: peripheral blood. Every receptor here comes from a human donor with acute or convalescent COVID-19. The donor label of this sample is uncertain.

This clone occurred once. The rearrangement joins TRBV13 to TRBJ1-1; D unresolved. The V end lost 7 bases, the J end lost 7 bases, and 19 bases lay between the germline ends. The CDR3 spans 14 residues. Germline V lookup: CDR1 PRHDT, CDR2 FYEKMQ (reference sequence). The CDR3 reads CASNGFLRHGEAFF. In DNA, the CDR3 is TGTGCCAGCAATGGTTTCTTAAGACATGGTGAAGCTTTCTTT.

V gene TRBV27 combines with J gene TRBJ2-3, with D perhaps TRBD2 (6 bases). V lost 6 bases to trimming and J lost 4 bases, with 11 bases between them. The CDR3 is made up of 13 amino acids. CDR1 and CDR2 from the germline V gene are MNHEY and SMNVEV (reference sequence). Here the CDR3 DNA reads TGTGCCAGCAGCCCGACTAGAGCAGATACGCAGTATTTT. Amino acid sequence: CASSPTRADTQYF.

The V and J genes are TRBV27 and TRBJ2-2, with D tentatively TRBD1 (5 bases). The CDR3 extends over 14 amino acids. V lost 8 bases, J lost 4 bases, and 14 bases lay in between. CDR1 is MNHEY, CDR2 SMNVEV, per germline (reference sequence). The CDR3 nucleotides are TGTGCCAGCCAGGACGACAGAATCACCGGGGAGCTGTTTTTT. It is translated as CASQDDRITGELFF.